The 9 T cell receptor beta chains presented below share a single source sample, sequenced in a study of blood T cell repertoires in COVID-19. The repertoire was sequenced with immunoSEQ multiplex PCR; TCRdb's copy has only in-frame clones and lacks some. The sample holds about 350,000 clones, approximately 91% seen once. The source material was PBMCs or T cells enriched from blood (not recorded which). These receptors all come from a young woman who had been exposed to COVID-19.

CDR3 sequence reads: CSVEDVPQIFEAFF. CDR3 bases: TGCAGCGTTGAAGATGTTCCCCAGATCTTTGAAGCTTTCTTT. The V gene is TRBV29-1, the J gene TRBJ1-1; D is ambiguous. CDR1 and CDR2 (germline): SQVTM, ANQGSEA. Trimming pared 0 bases from V and 7 bases from J, leaving 15 bases between. The CDR3 is 14 residues long.

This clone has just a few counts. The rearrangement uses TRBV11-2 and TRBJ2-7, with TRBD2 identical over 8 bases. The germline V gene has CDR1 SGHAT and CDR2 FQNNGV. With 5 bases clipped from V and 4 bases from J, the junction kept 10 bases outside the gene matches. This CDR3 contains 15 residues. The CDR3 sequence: CASSRDTAGAYEQYF. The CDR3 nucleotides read TGTGCCAGCAGCCGAGATACAGCGGGAGCATACGAGCAGTACTTC.

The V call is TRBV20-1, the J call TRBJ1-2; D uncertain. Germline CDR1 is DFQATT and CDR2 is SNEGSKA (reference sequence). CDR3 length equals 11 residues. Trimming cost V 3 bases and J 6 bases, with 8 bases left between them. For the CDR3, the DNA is TGCAGTGCTAGTAGCGGGAATGGCTACACCTTC. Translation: CSASSGNGYTF.

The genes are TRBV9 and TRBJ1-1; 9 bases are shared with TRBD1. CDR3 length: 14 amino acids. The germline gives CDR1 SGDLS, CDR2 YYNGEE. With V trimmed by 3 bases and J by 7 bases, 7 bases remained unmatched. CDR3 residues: CASSDQQGADEAFF. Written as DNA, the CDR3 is TGTGCCAGCAGCGACCAACAGGGGGCTGATGAAGCTTTCTTT.

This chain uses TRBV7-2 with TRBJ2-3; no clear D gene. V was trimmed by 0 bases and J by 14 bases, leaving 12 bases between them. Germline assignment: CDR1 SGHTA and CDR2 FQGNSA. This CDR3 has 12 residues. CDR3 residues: CASSLAVGVAYF. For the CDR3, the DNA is TGTGCCAGCAGCTTAGCCGTTGGAGTAGCGTATTTT.

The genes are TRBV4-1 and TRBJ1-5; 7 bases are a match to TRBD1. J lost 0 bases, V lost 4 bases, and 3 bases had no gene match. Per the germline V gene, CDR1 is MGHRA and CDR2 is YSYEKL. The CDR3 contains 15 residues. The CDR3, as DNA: TGCGCCAGCAGCCGGGACAGAAATAGCAATCAGCCCCAGCATTTT. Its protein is CASSRDRNSNQPQHF.

CDR3 residues: CASSQDPTSSNTGELFF. The CDR3 region has the DNA TGTGCCAGCAGCCAAGATCCGACTAGCTCGAACACCGGGGAGCTGTTTTTT. The V call is TRBV4-2, the J call TRBJ2-2; 7 nucleotides align to TRBD2. In germline, CDR1 is LGHNA, CDR2 YNFKEQ. The CDR3 runs 17 residues. Trimming at V came to 0 bases and at J to 0 bases, leaving 4 bases not matched to a gene.

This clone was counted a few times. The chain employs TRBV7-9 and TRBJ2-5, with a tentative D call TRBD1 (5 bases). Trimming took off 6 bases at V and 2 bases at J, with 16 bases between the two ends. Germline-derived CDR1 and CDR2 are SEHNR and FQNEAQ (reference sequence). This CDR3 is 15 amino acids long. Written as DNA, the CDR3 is TGTGCCAGCAGATCGACCAGGGTCCTACAAGAGACCCAGTACTTC. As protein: CASRSTRVLQETQYF.

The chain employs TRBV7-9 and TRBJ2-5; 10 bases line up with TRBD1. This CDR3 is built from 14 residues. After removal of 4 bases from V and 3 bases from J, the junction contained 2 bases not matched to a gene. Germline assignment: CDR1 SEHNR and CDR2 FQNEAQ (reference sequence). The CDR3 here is CASSSGTGEETQYF. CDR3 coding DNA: TGTGCCAGCAGCTCCGGGACAGGGGAAGAGACCCAGTACTTC.